Below, one TCR beta chain is given with its context. Time point of the sample: peripheral blood 6 weeks after treatment start. The authors spiked synthetic TCR analog templates into each PCR. TCRdb's table, derived via immunoSEQ multiplex PCR, lists solely in-frame clones and lacks some. The sample shows about 90,000 clones, around 78% of them seen only once. Losses at the gene ends were 5 bases for V and 1 base for J; bases not matched to a gene: 1. CDR1 KGHSH and CDR2 LQKENI come from the germline V gene. The CDR3 length is 13 residues. This specimen belongs to a study of PD-L1 blockade in urothelial cancer. Study overall: Blood samples contained a median about 140,000 T cells.

The V and J genes are TRBV18 and TRBJ2-7; TRBD2 matches 8 bases. The clonotype was recovered from a man aged 65-85 years with urothelial cancer. Specimen: PBMCs, collected around atezolizumab (anti-PD-L1) treatment. Written as DNA, the CDR3 is TGTGCCAGCTCAGTAGCGGGGTCCTACGAGCAGTACTTC. Residues: CASSVAGSYEQYF. Based on the CDR3 plus reference TRBV18 and TRBJ2-7, the full variable domain is NAGVMQNPRHLVRRRGQEARLRCSPMKGHSHVYWYRQLPEEGLKFMVYLQKENIIDESGMPKERFSAEFPKEGPSILRIQQVVRGDSAAYFCASSVAGSYEQYFGPGTRLTVT.